This T cell receptor beta chain was sequenced for a study of shared clonotypes between healthy human individuals. Measured with immunoSEQ multiplex PCR; TCRdb has only the in-frame clones, and not every one. In the table there are about 2.4 million clones, approximately 94% of which are singletons. The CDR3 is 17 amino acids. The ends were cut back, 2 bases at V and 6 bases at J, with 20 bases in the middle. Germline CDR1 reads MDHEN; CDR2 reads SYDVKM. The chain is built from TRBV28 and TRBJ2-1, with D possibly being TRBD1 (6 bases). The sequenced sample consisted of naive CD4+ T cells from PBMCs. Documented subset: CD45RA+ positively selected. The sequence came from a man between 18 and 35 years old in good health. Some clones in this sample may be carry-over from other donors' samples. The CDR3 loop reads CASSLDPYRTELNEQFF. CDR3 DNA sequence: TGTGCCAGCAGTTTAGATCCCTACCGGACAGAGCTCAATGAGCAGTTCTTC.